This TCR beta chain comes out of a study of cytomegalovirus exposure and HLA in healthy donors. Study information: Researchers previously reported finding 90 million to 120 million unique TCR beta sequences from 170 million or so T cells. Whole-study findings and limits: For cytomegalovirus status, the classifier reportedly gave diagnoses with high specificity and sensitivity. Immune exposure information comprised only CMV serostatus. Investigators reported approximately 170 TCR beta chains as tied to cytomegalovirus.

The PCR was carried out with 60 Vbeta primers and 13 Jbeta primers. Data came from immunoSEQ multiplex PCR; TCRdb stores just in-frame clones and leaves some out. The repertoire holds 140,000 to 150,000 clones, approximately 80% seen once, with approximately 1.6% in the top ten. To note about this clone: Its cognate antigen is unknown.

The origin of this receptor is a woman aged 40 to 55 in good health and CMV-seronegative. Sequenced material: PBMCs.

As DNA, the CDR3 is TGTGCCAGCAAGAGACTAGCGGGGGGCGAGGGGGAGACCCAGTACTTC. As protein: CASKRLAGGEGETQYF. The V and J genes are TRBV4-2 and TRBJ2-5; the match to TRBD2 covers 13 bases. Looked up from germline, CDR1 is LGHNA and CDR2 is YNFKEQ. V shed 7 bases, J shed 5 bases, and the junction held 10 bases outside the gene matches. CDR3 length: 16 amino acids.